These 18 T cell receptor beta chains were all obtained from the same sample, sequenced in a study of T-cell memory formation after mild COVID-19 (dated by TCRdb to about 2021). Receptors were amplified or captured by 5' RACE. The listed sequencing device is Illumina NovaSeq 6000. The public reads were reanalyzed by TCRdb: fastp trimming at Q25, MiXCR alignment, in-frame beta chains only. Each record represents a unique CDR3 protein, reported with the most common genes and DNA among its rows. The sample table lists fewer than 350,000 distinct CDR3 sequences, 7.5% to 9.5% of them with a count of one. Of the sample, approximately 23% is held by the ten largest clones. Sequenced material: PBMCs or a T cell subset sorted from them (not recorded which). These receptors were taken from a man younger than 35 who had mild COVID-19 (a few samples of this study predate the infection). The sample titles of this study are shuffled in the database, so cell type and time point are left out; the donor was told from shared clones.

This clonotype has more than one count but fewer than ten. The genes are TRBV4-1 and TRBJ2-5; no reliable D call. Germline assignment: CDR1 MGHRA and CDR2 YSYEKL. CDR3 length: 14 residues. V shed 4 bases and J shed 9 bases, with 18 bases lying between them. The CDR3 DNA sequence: TGCGCCAGCAGCCCCTCATGGGCCTCCGGGCCCCAGTACTTC. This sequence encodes CASSPSWASGPQYF.

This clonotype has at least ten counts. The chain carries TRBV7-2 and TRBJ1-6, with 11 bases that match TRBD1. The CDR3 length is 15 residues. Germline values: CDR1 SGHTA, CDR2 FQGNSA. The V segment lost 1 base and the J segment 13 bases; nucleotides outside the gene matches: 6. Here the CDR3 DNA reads TGTGCCAGCAGCTTAGTGGGGACAGGGGGAATCCCCCTCCACTTT. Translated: CASSLVGTGGIPLHF.

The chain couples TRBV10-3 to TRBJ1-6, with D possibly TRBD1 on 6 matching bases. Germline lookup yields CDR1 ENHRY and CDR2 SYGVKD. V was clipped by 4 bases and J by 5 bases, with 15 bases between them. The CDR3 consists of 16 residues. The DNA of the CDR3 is TGTGCCATCAGTGCAAAGGGCAGGGGAGATAATTCACCCCTCCACTTT. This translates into CAISAKGRGDNSPLHF.

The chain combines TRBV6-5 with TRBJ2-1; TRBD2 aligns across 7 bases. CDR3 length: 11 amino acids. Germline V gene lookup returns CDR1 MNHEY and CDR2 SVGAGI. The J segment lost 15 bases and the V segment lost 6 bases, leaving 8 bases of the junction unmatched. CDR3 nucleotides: TGTGCCAGCAGAAGGGAGGGGCAACGGTTCTTC. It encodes CASRREGQRFF.

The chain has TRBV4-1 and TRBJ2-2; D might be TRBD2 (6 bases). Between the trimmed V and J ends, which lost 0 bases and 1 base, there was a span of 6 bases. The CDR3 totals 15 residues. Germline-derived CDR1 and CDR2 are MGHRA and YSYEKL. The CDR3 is CASSQEGGNTGELFF. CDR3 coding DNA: TGCGCCAGCAGCCAAGAGGGGGGGAACACCGGGGAGCTGTTTTTT.

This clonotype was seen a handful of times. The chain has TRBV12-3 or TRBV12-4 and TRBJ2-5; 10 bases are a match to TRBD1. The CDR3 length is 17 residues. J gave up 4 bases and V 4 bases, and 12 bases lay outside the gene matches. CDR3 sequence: CASSSAPGTGERETQYF. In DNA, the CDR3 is TGTGCCAGCAGTTCAGCCCCCGGGACAGGGGAAAGAGAGACCCAGTACTTC.

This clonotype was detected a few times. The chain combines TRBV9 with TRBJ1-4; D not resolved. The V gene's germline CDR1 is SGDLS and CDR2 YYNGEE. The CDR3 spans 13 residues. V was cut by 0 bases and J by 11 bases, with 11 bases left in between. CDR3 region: CASSVVGEGKLFF. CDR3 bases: TGTGCCAGCAGCGTAGTTGGAGAAGGCAAACTGTTTTTT.

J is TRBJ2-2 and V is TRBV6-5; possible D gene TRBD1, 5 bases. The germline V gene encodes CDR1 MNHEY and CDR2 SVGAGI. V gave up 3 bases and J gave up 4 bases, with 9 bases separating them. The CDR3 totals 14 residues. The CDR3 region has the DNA TGTGCCAGCAGTTATGGCAGGGCCACCGGGGAGCTGTTTTTT. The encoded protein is CASSYGRATGELFF.

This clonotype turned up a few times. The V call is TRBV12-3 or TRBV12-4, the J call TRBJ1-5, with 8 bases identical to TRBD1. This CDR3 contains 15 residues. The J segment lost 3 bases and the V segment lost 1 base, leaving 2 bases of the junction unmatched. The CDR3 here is CASSLVQGDNQPQHF. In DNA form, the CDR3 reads TGTGCCAGCAGTTTAGTACAGGGGGACAATCAGCCCCAGCATTTT.

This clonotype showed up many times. The CDR3 here is CASSFYSSTDTQYF. CDR3 bases: TGTGCCAGCAGCTTCTACTCTAGCACAGATACGCAGTATTTT. This rearrangement joins TRBV5-6 to TRBJ2-3; D is unresolved. The CDR3 has 14 residues. Trimming cost V 2 bases and J 0 bases, with 7 bases left between them. Germline CDR1 is SGHDT and CDR2 is YYEEEE.

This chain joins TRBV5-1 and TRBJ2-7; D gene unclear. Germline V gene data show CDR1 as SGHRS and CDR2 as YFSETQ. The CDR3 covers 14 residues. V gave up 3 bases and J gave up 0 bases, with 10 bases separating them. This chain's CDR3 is CASSSPTNSYEQYF. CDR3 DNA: TGCGCCAGCAGCTCCCCCACCAACTCCTACGAGCAGTACTTC.

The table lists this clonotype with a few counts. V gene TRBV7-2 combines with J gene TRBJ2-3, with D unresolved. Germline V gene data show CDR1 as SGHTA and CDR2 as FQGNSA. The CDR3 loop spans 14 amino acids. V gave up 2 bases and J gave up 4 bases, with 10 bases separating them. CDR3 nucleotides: TGTGCCAGCAGCTTATGGGTCGGCCCAGATACGCAGTATTTT. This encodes CASSLWVGPDTQYF. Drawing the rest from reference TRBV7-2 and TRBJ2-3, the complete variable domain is GAGVSQSPSNKVTEKGKDVELRCDPISGHTALYWYRQSLGQGLEFLIYFQGNSAPDKSGLPSDRFSAERTGGSVSTLTIQRTQQEDSAVYLCASSLWVGPDTQYFGPGTRLTVL.

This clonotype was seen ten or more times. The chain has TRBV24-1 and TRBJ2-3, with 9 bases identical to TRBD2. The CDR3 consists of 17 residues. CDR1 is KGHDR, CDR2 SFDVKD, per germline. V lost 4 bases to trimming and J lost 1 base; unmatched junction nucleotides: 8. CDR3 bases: TGTGCCACCAGTGAGGGGGATAGCGGGGGACGCACAGATACGCAGTATTTT. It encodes CATSEGDSGGRTDTQYF.

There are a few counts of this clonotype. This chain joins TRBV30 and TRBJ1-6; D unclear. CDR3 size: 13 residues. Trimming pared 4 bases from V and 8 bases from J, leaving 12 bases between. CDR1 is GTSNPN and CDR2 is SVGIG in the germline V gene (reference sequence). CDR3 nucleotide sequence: TGTGCCTGGAAAGGGCAGGTCTATTCACCCCTCCACTTT. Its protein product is CAWKGQVYSPLHF.

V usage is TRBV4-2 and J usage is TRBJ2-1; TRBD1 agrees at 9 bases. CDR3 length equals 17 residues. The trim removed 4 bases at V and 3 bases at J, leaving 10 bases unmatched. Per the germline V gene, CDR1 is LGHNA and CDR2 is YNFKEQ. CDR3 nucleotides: TGTGCCAGCAGCCCGGGGACAGGGTTAGGGCACTACAATGAGCAGTTCTTC. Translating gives CASSPGTGLGHYNEQFF.

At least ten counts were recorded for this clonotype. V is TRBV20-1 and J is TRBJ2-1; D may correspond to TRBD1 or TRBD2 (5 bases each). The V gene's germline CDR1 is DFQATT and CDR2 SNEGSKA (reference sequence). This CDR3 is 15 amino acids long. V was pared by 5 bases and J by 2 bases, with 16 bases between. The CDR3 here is CSARDGGSAYNEQFF. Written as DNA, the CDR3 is TGCAGTGCTCGGGACGGCGGAAGCGCCTACAATGAGCAGTTCTTC.

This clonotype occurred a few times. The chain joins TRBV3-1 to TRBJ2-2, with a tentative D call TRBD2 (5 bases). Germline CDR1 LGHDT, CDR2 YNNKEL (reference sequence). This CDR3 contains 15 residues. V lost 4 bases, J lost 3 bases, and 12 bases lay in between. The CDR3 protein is CASSPTVGDTGELFF. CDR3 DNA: TGTGCCAGCAGCCCCACTGTGGGAGACACCGGGGAGCTGTTTTTT.

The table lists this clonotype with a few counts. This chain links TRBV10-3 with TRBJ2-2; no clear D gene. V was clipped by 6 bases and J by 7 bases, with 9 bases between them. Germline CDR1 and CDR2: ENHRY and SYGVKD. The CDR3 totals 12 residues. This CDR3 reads CAIRATGGELFF. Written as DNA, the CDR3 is TGTGCCATCAGGGCCACTGGCGGGGAGCTGTTTTTT.